Each of the 18 T cell receptor beta chains below was sequenced from the same sample in a study of blood T cell repertoires in COVID-19. Assay used: immunoSEQ multiplex PCR; TCRdb lists only in-frame clones, some missing. The repertoire holds around 210,000 clones, about 90% seen once, with roughly 8.4% in the top ten. Sequenced input: PBMCs or T cells enriched from blood (not recorded which). The receptors come from a woman between 18 and 30 years old who had recovered from COVID-19.

The chain carries TRBV9 and TRBJ2-3; D uncertain. Germline assignment: CDR1 SGDLS and CDR2 YYNGEE. CDR3 length: 15 residues. V lost 0 bases and J 8 bases, leaving 16 bases between the germline ends. CDR3 loop: CASSVDILADGTQYF. The CDR3 DNA sequence: TGTGCCAGCAGCGTAGATATATTGGCGGATGGTACGCAGTATTTT.

The chain uses TRBV21-1 and TRBJ1-3; the table's D call of TRBD1 was not tested on the DNA. TRBV21-1 is assigned pseudogene status. CDR3 size: 17 residues. The CDR3 DNA follows: TGTGCCAGCAGCTCCTGGACAGGGTATAGTGTTGGAAACACCATATATTTT. It translates to CASSSWTGYSVGNTIYF.

The chain uses TRBV7-3 and TRBJ2-3; 9 positions agree with TRBD2. CDR1 is SGHTA, CDR2 FQGTGA, per germline. The CDR3 extends over 15 amino acids. The trim removed 2 bases at V and 2 bases at J, leaving 2 bases unmatched. The DNA of the CDR3 is TGTGCCAGCAGCTTACTAGCGGGGCCCACAGATACGCAGTATTTT. Translation: CASSLLAGPTDTQYF.

The J gene is TRBJ1-1, the V gene TRBV6-5; TRBD1 might be the D (6 bases). The CDR3 runs 14 residues. Germline assignment: CDR1 MNHEY and CDR2 SVGAGI. V dropped 4 bases and J dropped 7 bases, with 16 bases sitting between them. The CDR3 nucleotides are TGTGCCAGCAGTTTGGACAGTTTGGGGGTTGAAGCTTTCTTT. This codes for CASSLDSLGVEAFF.

The chain carries TRBV9 and TRBJ2-7; no reliable D call. Trimming shortened V by 0 bases and J by 3 bases, and 10 bases separated the two germline ends. Per the germline V gene, CDR1 is SGDLS and CDR2 is YYNGEE. The CDR3 covers 14 residues. CDR3 amino acids: CASSVETGGYEQYF. The CDR3 DNA reads as TGTGCCAGCAGCGTAGAAACCGGTGGCTACGAGCAGTACTTC.

The chain recombines TRBV29-1 with TRBJ1-4, with TRBD1 as a possible D gene (5 bases). V was cut by 3 bases and J by 5 bases, with 10 bases left in between. This CDR3 region has 13 residues. Germline V lookup: CDR1 SQVTM, CDR2 ANQGSEA. The CDR3 sequence: CSVEGGANEKLFF. The CDR3 DNA is TGCAGCGTTGAGGGAGGGGCAAATGAAAAACTGTTTTTT. The complete variable domain, with remaining parts taken from reference TRBV29-1 and TRBJ1-4, reads SAVISQKPSRDICQRGTSLTIQCQVDSQVTMMFWYRQQPGQSLTLIATANQGSEATYESGFVIDKFPISRPNLTFSTLTVSNMSPEDSSIYLCSVEGGANEKLFFGSGTQLSVL.

The chain carries TRBV3-1 (or the pseudogene TRBV3-2) and TRBJ2-7; 9 bases are a match to TRBD2. Germline V gene lookup returns CDR1 LGHDT and CDR2 YNNKEL (reference sequence). This CDR3 has 15 amino acids. V was pared by 6 bases and J by 6 bases, with 12 bases of the junction left unmatched. The CDR3: CASSPTAGGLGEQYF. The CDR3 DNA reads as TGTGCCAGCAGTCCCACAGCGGGGGGCCTCGGCGAGCAGTACTTC.

This clone appeared a few times. This chain joins TRBV18 and TRBJ2-1; TRBD2 matches at 7 bases. CDR1 KGHSH and CDR2 LQKENI come from the germline V gene. Trimming cost V 3 bases and J 8 bases; bases outside gene matches: 7. The CDR3 spans 14 residues. In DNA form, the CDR3 reads TGTGCCAGCTCACCTCCCTGGGGGGGAGATGAGCAGTTCTTC. This encodes CASSPPWGGDEQFF.

This sequence joins TRBV11-2 and TRBJ2-7; TRBD1 agrees at 7 bases. CDR1 and CDR2 (germline): SGHAT, FQNNGV. The CDR3 contains 14 residues. J gave up 5 bases and V 5 bases, and 9 bases lay outside the gene matches. The CDR3 reads CASSVTGTAHEQYF. The CDR3 DNA sequence: TGTGCCAGCAGCGTCACCGGGACAGCCCACGAGCAGTACTTC.

The table lists this clone with a count of one. This rearrangement joins TRBV9 to TRBJ2-5; 8 nucleotides line up with TRBD2. V shed 4 bases, J shed 2 bases, and the junction held 4 bases outside the gene matches. CDR1 is SGDLS and CDR2 is YYNGEE in the germline V gene. The CDR3 consists of 14 residues. CDR3 protein: CASSLSGGQETQYF. CDR3 nucleotides: TGTGCCAGCAGCTTAAGCGGGGGACAAGAGACCCAGTACTTC.

This clone has a single count. The genes are TRBV28 and TRBJ1-6; tentatively, D is TRBD1 (5 bases). V lost 2 bases and J lost 10, with 12 bases in between. This CDR3 is 14 amino acids long. Germline CDR1 reads MDHEN; CDR2 reads SYDVKM. In DNA form, the CDR3 reads TGTGCCAGCAGTTTAGGGGCGTCAGGCTCACCCCTCCACTTT. Translation gives CASSLGASGSPLHF.

V usage is TRBV24-1 and J usage is TRBJ2-5, with D maybe TRBD2 (5 bases). Germline values: CDR1 KGHDR, CDR2 SFDVKD. Trimming pared 6 bases from V and 5 bases from J, leaving 9 bases between. This CDR3 spans 12 amino acids. The CDR3 DNA reads as TGTGCCACCAGTCAGCGGTGGGAGACCCAGTACTTC. Translated, it gives CATSQRWETQYF.

The chain is built from TRBV11-2 and TRBJ2-7; 10 bases agree with TRBD1. V trimming: 5 bases; J trimming: 2 bases; junction bases outside the gene matches: 9. The germline V gene encodes CDR1 SGHAT and CDR2 FQNNGV. This CDR3 region has 16 residues. CDR3 amino acids: CASSPTAGTGAYEQYF. Written as DNA, the CDR3 is TGTGCCAGCAGCCCAACCGCCGGGACAGGGGCCTACGAGCAGTACTTC. Full variable domain (missing parts from reference TRBV11-2 and TRBJ2-7): EAGVAQSPRYKIIEKRQSVAFWCNPISGHATLYWYQQILGQGPKLLIQFQNNGVVDDSQLPKDRFSAERLKGVDSTLKIQPAKLEDSAVYLCASSPTAGTGAYEQYFGPGTRLTVT.

The rearrangement joins TRBV6-5 to TRBJ2-7, with D perhaps matching TRBD1 (5 bases). This CDR3 region has 15 residues. The germline gives CDR1 MNHEY, CDR2 SVGAGI. V gave up 0 bases and J gave up 2 bases, with 11 bases separating them. CDR3 sequence (DNA): TGTGCCAGCAGTTACTCAGGGGAAAGGACCTACGAGCAGTACTTC. Its translation is CASSYSGERTYEQYF.

The chain has TRBV6-5 and TRBJ2-2; no clear D gene. This CDR3 region has 12 residues. Between the trimmed V and J ends, which lost 2 bases and 5 bases, there was a span of 3 bases. The germline CDR1 and CDR2 sequences are MNHEY and SVGAGI. The CDR3 DNA reads as TGTGCCAGCAGTTACACAACCGGGGAGCTGTTTTTT. Translated, it gives CASSYTTGELFF.

The V and J genes are TRBV2 and TRBJ1-5, with no clear D. There are 12 residues in the CDR3. Deletions cut 7 bases from V and 4 bases from J, with 8 bases between. Looked up from germline, CDR1 is SNHLY and CDR2 is FYNNEI. CDR3 in amino acids: CASTPGNQPQHF. CDR3 DNA: TGTGCCAGCACCCCAGGTAATCAGCCCCAGCATTTT.

This clone was recorded once. The chain carries TRBV28 and TRBJ1-2, with D maybe TRBD1 (6 bases). CDR1 is MDHEN and CDR2 is SYDVKM in the germline V gene. The CDR3 covers 14 residues. V was pared by 9 bases and J by 6 bases, with 20 bases between. This chain's CDR3 is CASESGAPRDGYTF. Written as DNA, the CDR3 is TGTGCCAGTGAGTCAGGGGCCCCTAGGGATGGCTACACCTTC.

The CDR3 loop is CATSTGFDGYTF. In DNA, the CDR3 is TGTGCCACCAGTACCGGGTTCGATGGCTACACCTTC. The V and J genes are TRBV24-1 and TRBJ1-2; no reliable D call. Germline CDR1 and CDR2: KGHDR and SFDVKD. Trimming cost V 6 bases and J 6 bases, with 10 bases left between them. The CDR3 has 12 residues.